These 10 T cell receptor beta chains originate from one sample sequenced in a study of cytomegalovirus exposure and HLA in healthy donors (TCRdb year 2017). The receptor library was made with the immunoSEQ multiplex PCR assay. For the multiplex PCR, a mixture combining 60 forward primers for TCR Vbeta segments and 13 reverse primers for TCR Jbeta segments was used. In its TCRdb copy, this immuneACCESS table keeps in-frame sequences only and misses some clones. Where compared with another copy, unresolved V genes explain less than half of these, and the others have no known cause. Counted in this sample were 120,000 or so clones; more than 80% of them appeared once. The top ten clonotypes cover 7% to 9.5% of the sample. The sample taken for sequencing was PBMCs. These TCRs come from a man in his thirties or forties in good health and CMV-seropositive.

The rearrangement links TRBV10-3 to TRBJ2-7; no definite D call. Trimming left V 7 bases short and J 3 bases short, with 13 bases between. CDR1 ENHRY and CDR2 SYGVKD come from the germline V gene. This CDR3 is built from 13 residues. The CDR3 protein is CAIKSGRNYEQYF. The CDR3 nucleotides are TGTGCCATCAAATCCGGCAGGAACTACGAGCAGTACTTC.

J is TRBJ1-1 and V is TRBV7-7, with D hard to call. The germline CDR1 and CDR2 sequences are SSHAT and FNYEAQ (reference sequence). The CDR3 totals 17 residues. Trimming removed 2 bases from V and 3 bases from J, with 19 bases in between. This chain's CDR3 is CASSLPRTGSLDTEAFF. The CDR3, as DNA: TGTGCCAGCAGCTTACCCCGAACGGGGAGTCTAGACACTGAAGCTTTCTTT.

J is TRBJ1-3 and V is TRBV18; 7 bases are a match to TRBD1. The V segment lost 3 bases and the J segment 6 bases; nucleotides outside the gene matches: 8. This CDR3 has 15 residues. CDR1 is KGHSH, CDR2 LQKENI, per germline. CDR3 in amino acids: CASSPGGTVENTIYF. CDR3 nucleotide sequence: TGTGCCAGCTCACCTGGCGGGACAGTCGAAAACACCATATATTTT.

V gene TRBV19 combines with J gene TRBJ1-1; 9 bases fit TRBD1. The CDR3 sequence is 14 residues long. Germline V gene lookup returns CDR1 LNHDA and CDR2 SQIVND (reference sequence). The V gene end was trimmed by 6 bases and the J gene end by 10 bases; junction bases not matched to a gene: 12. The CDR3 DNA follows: TGTGCCAGTAGCCTGGGGGACAGGGTGGGCCGAGCTTTCTTT. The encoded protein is CASSLGDRVGRAFF.

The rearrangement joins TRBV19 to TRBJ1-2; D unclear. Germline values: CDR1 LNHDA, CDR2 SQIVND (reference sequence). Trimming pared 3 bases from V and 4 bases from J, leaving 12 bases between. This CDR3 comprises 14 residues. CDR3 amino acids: CASSIRDMGYGYTF. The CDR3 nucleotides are TGTGCCAGTAGTATCCGGGATATGGGCTATGGCTACACCTTC. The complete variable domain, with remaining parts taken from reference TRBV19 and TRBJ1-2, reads DGGITQSPKYLFRKEGQNVTLSCEQNLNHDAMYWYRQDPGQGLRLIYYSQIVNDFQKGDIAEGYSVSREKKESFPLTVTSAQKNPTAFYLCASSIRDMGYGYTFGSGTRLTVV.

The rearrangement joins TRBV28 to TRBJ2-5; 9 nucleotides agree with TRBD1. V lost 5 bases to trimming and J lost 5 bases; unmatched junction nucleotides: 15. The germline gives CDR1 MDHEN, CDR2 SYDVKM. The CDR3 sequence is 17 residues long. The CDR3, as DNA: TGTGCCAGCAGTGGAACTAAGGGACAGGGTGGTGAGGAGACCCAGTACTTC. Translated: CASSGTKGQGGEETQYF.

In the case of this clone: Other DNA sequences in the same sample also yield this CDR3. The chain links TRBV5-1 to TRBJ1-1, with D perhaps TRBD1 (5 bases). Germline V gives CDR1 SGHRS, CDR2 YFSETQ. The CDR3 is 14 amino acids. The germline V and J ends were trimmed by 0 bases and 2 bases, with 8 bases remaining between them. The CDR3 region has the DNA TGCGCCAGCAGCTTGGCGGGGGGAAACACTGAAGCTTTCTTT. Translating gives CASSLAGGNTEAFF.

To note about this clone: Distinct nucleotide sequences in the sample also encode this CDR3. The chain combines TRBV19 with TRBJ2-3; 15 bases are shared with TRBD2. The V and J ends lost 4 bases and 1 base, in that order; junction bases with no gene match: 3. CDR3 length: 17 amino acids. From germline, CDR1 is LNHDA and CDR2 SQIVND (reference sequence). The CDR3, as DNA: TGTGCCAGTAGTAAGGGACTAGCGGGGGGCCGCACAGATACGCAGTATTTT. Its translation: CASSKGLAGGRTDTQYF.

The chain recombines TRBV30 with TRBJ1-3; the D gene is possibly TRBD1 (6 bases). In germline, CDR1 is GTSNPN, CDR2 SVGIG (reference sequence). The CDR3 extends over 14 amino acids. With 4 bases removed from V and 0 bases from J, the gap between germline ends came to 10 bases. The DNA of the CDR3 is TGTGCCTGGAATCTGGACAGCTCTGGAAACACCATATATTTT. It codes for CAWNLDSSGNTIYF.

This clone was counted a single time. CDR3 DNA: TGTGCCAGCATCGACCTTGGGAGCTACGAGCAGTACTTC. Translation: CASIDLGSYEQYF. This chain uses TRBV6-1 with TRBJ2-7; D is possibly TRBD2 (5 bases). V was pared by 7 bases and J by 3 bases, with 13 bases between. Per the germline V gene, CDR1 is MNHNS and CDR2 is SASEGT. This CDR3 comprises 13 residues.